This TCR beta chain stems from a study of OX40 agonist ivuxolimab in advanced cancers. Clones were read by immunoSEQ multiplex PCR, and TCRdb kept only the in-frame ones, dropping some. The data show roughly 71,000 clones, about 90% seen once. Trimming removed 3 bases at V and 2 bases at J, with 8 bases between. Germline V gene sequence: CDR1 MNHEY, CDR2 SVGAGI. The CDR3 is made up of 13 amino acids. This clone was seen a single time. The chain recombines TRBV6-5 with TRBJ2-7; D is undetermined. The source of this sequence is an adult with an advanced solid tumor such as melanoma, head and neck, liver or kidney cancer. Sequenced material: CD4+ or CD8+ T cells sorted from blood, taken in a trial of the OX40 agonist ivuxolimab. For the CDR3, the DNA is TGTGCCAGCAGTTATGGCGGAACCTACGAGCAGTACTTC. Translating it yields CASSYGGTYEQYF.